This TCR beta chain derives from a study of T cell clonality in common variable immunodeficiency. Here immunoSEQ multiplex PCR was the method, and the copy in TCRdb shows in-frame clones only, minus some. The sample yields under 45,000 clones, without any singletons. This clone was picked up many times. No antigen is known for it. The read gets to within 3 residues of the CDR3 end, and the germline J gene fills in the rest. Regarding the study as a whole: CVID patient heterogeneity limited repertoire-clinical complication correlations.

The CDR3 is 13 residues long. Germline-derived CDR1 and CDR2 are LNHDA and SQIVND (reference sequence). The germline V and J ends were trimmed by 5 bases and 7 bases, with 12 bases remaining between them. Both groups were predominantly of Caucasian heritage. J is TRBJ2-1 and V is TRBV19, with a weak D call TRBD1 (6 bases). The receptor's source is a person aged 18-70 years in good health. Material: peripheral blood mononuclear cells. The DNA read from the CDR3 is TGTGCCAGTAGTCAACAGGGTCCAAATGAG. This codes for CASSQQGPNE. The full CDR3 reads CASSQQGPNEQFF.